The clone carrying this TCR beta chain was observed a few times. No antigen is known for it. This entry belongs to a study of neurological immune-mediated disorders. Findings and limits, study-wide: No CDR3 amino acid sequences were shared by expanded clones across subjects, suggesting private repertoires in all groups. HTLV-1-associated myelopathy ranked highest for TCR clonal expansion and multiple sclerosis lowest, beneath healthy controls.

TCRdb fed the 5' RACE reads into MiXCR, producing one record per CDR3 protein. The sample consists of tens of thousands of distinct CDR3 sequences, roughly 10% of them appearing once. Preparation of the unsorted libraries drew on 2 million PBMCs stored at -80 C. Germline CDR1 and CDR2: MDHEN and SYDVKM. V was cut by 7 bases and J by 1 base, with 13 bases left in between. This CDR3 comprises 14 residues. Input material: PBMCs. This TCR derives from a man in his forties or fifties in good health. The chain is built from TRBV28 and TRBJ1-1; no reliable D call. The CDR3 DNA reads as TGTGCCAGCAACGTGGGTCGGGCGAACACTGAAGCTTTCTTT. Translating it yields CASNVGRANTEAFF.